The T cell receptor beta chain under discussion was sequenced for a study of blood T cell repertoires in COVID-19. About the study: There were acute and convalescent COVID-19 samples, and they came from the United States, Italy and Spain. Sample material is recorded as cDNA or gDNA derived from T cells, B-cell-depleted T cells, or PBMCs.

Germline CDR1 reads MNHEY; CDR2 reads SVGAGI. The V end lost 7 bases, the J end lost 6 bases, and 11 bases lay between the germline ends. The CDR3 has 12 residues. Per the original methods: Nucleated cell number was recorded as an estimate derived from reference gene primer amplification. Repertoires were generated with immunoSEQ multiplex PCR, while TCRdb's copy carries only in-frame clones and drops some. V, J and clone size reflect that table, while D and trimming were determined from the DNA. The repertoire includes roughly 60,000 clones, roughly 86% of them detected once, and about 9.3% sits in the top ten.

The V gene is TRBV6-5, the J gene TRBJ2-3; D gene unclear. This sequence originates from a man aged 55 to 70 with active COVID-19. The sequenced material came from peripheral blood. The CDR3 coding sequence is TGTGCCAGCAACGCCGGGTCGGATACGCAGTATTTT. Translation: CASNAGSDTQYF.